This T cell receptor (beta chain) was sequenced in a study of cytomegalovirus exposure and HLA in healthy donors. In the PCR, 60 Vbeta and 13 Jbeta primers were used. Data came from immunoSEQ multiplex PCR; TCRdb stores just in-frame clones and leaves some out. The table lists approximately 170,000 clones, 79% of them singletons. V lost 7 bases, J lost 3 bases, and 7 bases lay in between. The CDR3 length is 11 residues. Germline CDR1 reads SGHNT; CDR2 reads YYREEE (reference sequence). The receptor was derived from a woman aged 18 to 35 in good health and CMV-seronegative. The chain combines TRBV5-4 with TRBJ1-2; D remains ambiguous. Sequencing was done on a sample of PBMCs. The CDR3, as DNA: TGTGCCAGCCTTGAGGACTATGGCTACACCTTC. Translation: CASLEDYGYTF.